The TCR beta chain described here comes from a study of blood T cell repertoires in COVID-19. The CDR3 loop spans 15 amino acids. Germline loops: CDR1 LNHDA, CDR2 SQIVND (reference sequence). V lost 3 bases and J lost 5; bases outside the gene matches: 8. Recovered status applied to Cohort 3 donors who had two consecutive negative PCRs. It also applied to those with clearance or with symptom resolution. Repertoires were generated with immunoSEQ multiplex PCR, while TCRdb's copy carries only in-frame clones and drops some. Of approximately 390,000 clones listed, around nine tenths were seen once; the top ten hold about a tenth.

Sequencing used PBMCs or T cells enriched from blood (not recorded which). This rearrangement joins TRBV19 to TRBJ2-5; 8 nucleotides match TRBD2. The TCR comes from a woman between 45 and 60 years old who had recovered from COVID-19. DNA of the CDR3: TGTGCCAGTAGTATTCGGAGCGGGGGTGGGGAGACCCAGTACTTC. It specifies CASSIRSGGGETQYF.